A single sample is the source of the 14 T cell receptor beta chains below, sequenced in a study of T cell responses to AZD1222 COVID-19 vaccine. Profiling relied on immunoSEQ multiplex PCR, and the TCRdb table lists in-frame clones only, not all of them. The sample consists of 130,000 or so clones, around 92% of them appearing once. Here the sequenced sample was peripheral blood, taken 28 days after the second AZD1222 dose. Every receptor here comes from an adult who received the AZD1222 COVID-19 vaccine.

This clone was observed a single time. The CDR3 loop reads CASSSPRTVNEQFF. In DNA, the CDR3 is TGTGCCAGCAGTTCACCTCGGACCGTCAATGAGCAGTTCTTC. The gene calls are TRBV27 and TRBJ2-1; no clear D. The CDR3 is made up of 14 amino acids. V was pared by 4 bases and J by 6 bases, with 13 bases between. Germline CDR1 reads MNHEY; CDR2 reads SMNVEV (reference sequence).

The J gene is TRBJ2-3, the V gene TRBV12-5; 8 positions match TRBD1. J lost 1 base, V lost 5 bases, and 5 bases had no gene match. This CDR3 region has 15 residues. Germline loops: CDR1 LGHNT, CDR2 FRNRAP. CDR3 sequence reads: CASGQGAGGTDTQYF. CDR3 DNA: TGTGCTAGTGGTCAGGGGGCGGGTGGCACAGATACGCAGTATTTT.

This clone is a singleton in its sample. This chain uses TRBV30 with TRBJ2-7; D possibly corresponds to TRBD2 (5 bases). The CDR3 loop spans 11 amino acids. Germline CDR1 is GTSNPN and CDR2 is SVGIG (reference sequence). V was trimmed by 2 bases and J by 9 bases, leaving 11 bases between them. The chain's CDR3 is CAWSPGFGQYF. The CDR3 bases are TGTGCCTGGAGTCCGGGATTCGGGCAGTACTTC.

V and J are TRBV7-6 and TRBJ1-2; tentative D call: TRBD1 (5 bases). In germline, CDR1 is SGHVS, CDR2 FNYEAQ. The CDR3 is 13 residues long. V lost 5 bases to trimming and J lost 5 bases, with 12 bases between them. CDR3 loop: CASSRGTEYGYTF. The CDR3 DNA is TGTGCCAGCAGCCGAGGGACGGAATATGGCTACACCTTC.

This clone has just one count. The rearrangement links TRBV7-6 to TRBJ2-3; 12 positions agree with TRBD2. This CDR3 comprises 17 residues. The V gene's germline CDR1 is SGHVS and CDR2 FNYEAQ. Trimming removed 5 bases from V and 2 bases from J; junction bases left unmatched: 8. CDR3 DNA: TGTGCCAGCAGCCCCCGGACTAGCGGGACCAACACAGATACGCAGTATTTT. It translates to CASSPRTSGTNTDTQYF.

The chain combines TRBV27 with TRBJ2-1, with 8 bases fitting TRBD1. The CDR3 covers 16 residues. V was pared by 0 bases and J by 8 bases, with 9 bases of the junction left unmatched. Germline loops: CDR1 MNHEY, CDR2 SMNVEV (reference sequence). The CDR3 loop reads CASSLSSRGRSYEQFF. The CDR3 DNA reads as TGTGCCAGCAGTTTATCAAGCAGGGGGCGCTCTTATGAGCAGTTCTTC.

This chain links TRBV12-3 or TRBV12-4 with TRBJ1-2; no reliable D call. This CDR3 contains 11 residues. The V gene lost 3 bases and the J gene lost 4 bases, with 3 bases spanning the gap. CDR3 residues: CASSFFYGYTF. CDR3 DNA: TGTGCCAGCAGTTTTTTCTATGGCTACACCTTC.

The chain carries TRBV18 and TRBJ1-3; D not certain. The CDR3 loop spans 13 amino acids. Trimming shortened V by 8 bases and J by 1 base, and 9 bases separated the two germline ends. In germline, CDR1 is KGHSH, CDR2 LQKENI. The CDR3 DNA is TGTGCCAGCGCCCCACTTTCTGGAAACACCATATATTTT. This codes for CASAPLSGNTIYF.

The J gene is TRBJ1-4, the V gene TRBV7-9; a possible D gene is TRBD1 (6 bases). The CDR3 has 14 amino acids. The ends were cut back, 6 bases at V and 6 bases at J, with 14 bases in the middle. The germline V gene has CDR1 SEHNR and CDR2 FQNEAQ (reference sequence). The CDR3, as DNA: TGTGCCAGCAGTAATACAGGGCCCTATGAAAAACTGTTTTTT. Protein sequence: CASSNTGPYEKLFF.

The rearrangement links TRBV11-2 to TRBJ2-3, with TRBD2 identical over 7 bases. Germline CDR1 and CDR2: SGHAT and FQNNGV. The junction had 2 bases not matched to a gene; V was cut back by 1 base and J by 1 base. CDR3 length: 15 residues. For the CDR3, the DNA is TGTGCCAGCAGCTTAGGGGGAGGGGGCACAGATACGCAGTATTTT. Translating it yields CASSLGGGGTDTQYF.

This chain connects TRBV6-5 to TRBJ1-1, with TRBD1 identical over 9 bases. The length of the CDR3 is 14 residues. The V segment lost 4 bases and the J segment 4 bases; nucleotides outside the gene matches: 4. Looked up from germline, CDR1 is MNHEY and CDR2 is SVGAGI. This CDR3 is CASSLTGGGTEAFF. In nucleotides, the CDR3 is TGTGCCAGCAGTTTAACAGGGGGCGGCACTGAAGCTTTCTTT.

V is TRBV11-3 and J is TRBJ1-1; no reliable D call. The V and J ends lost 6 bases and 0 bases respectively, with 8 bases between them. Germline CDR1 reads SGHNT; CDR2 reads YENEEA. The CDR3 sequence is 13 residues long. The CDR3 bases are TGTGCCAGCAGTATAGGGATGAACACTGAAGCTTTCTTT. Translation: CASSIGMNTEAFF.

V usage is TRBV25-1 and J usage is TRBJ2-1, with D tentatively TRBD2 (6 bases). The CDR3 totals 15 residues. Germline V CDR1 and CDR2: MGHDK, SYGVNS. V was cut by 3 bases and J by 6 bases, with 15 bases left in between. The DNA for the CDR3 is TGTGCCAGCAGTGAGAGACTAGTAGGCCGCAATGAGCAGTTCTTC. As protein: CASSERLVGRNEQFF. Full variable domain (remainder filled in from reference TRBV25-1 and TRBJ2-1): EADIYQTPRYLVIGTGKKITLECSQTMGHDKMYWYQQDPGMELHLIHYSYGVNSTEKGDLSSESTVSRIRTEHFPLTLESARPSHTSQYLCASSERLVGRNEQFFGPGTRLTVL.

The chain combines TRBV6-5 with TRBJ1-1; no definite D call. Germline V gene sequence: CDR1 MNHEY, CDR2 SVGAGI. This CDR3 comprises 11 residues. V gave up 8 bases and J gave up 6 bases, with 10 bases separating them. This CDR3 reads CASHGRAEAFF. In nucleotides, the CDR3 is TGTGCCAGCCACGGGCGGGCTGAAGCTTTCTTT.